The 31 T cell receptor beta chains below come from one sample, sequenced in a study of cytomegalovirus exposure and HLA in healthy donors. The PCR ran on 60 Vbeta and 13 Jbeta primers. Only in-frame clones appear in the TCRdb table, and some are missing; sequencing was by immunoSEQ multiplex PCR. The sample gives about 97,000 clones, approximately 64% of which show up once; around 4.8% is in the top ten. Sequencing was carried out using PBMCs. These receptors came from a human donor in good health.

This sequence joins TRBV10-2 and TRBJ2-7, with D uncertain. This CDR3 is built from 14 residues. The germline gives CDR1 WSHSY, CDR2 SAAADI. The V gene lost 0 bases and the J gene lost 1 base, with 7 bases spanning the gap. The CDR3 reads CASSESRRSYEQYF. Here the CDR3 DNA reads TGCGCCAGCAGTGAGTCCCGGAGATCCTACGAGCAGTACTTC.

This rearrangement joins TRBV27 to TRBJ2-1; D unresolved. This CDR3 is 16 amino acids long. V lost 3 bases to trimming and J lost 0 bases, with 12 bases between them. CDR1 is MNHEY, CDR2 SMNVEV, per germline (reference sequence). The CDR3 DNA reads as TGTGCCAGCAGTTTTTTAGGCGGAAGCTCCTACAATGAGCAGTTCTTC. Its protein is CASSFLGGSSYNEQFF.

The CDR3 DNA is TGTGCCAGCAGTTTAAGAGCCGCCTACGAGCAGTACTTC. Protein product: CASSLRAAYEQYF. The rearrangement links TRBV27 to TRBJ2-7; D ambiguous. This CDR3 spans 13 amino acids. CDR1 and CDR2 from the germline V gene are MNHEY and SMNVEV (reference sequence). V was shortened by 2 bases and J by 2 bases, with 7 bases between the two germline ends.

This clone was detected once. The chain carries TRBV7-7 and TRBJ1-1; the D gene is possibly TRBD1 (6 bases). The CDR3 is made up of 13 amino acids. In germline, CDR1 is SSHAT, CDR2 FNYEAQ (reference sequence). Deletions cut 6 bases from V and 5 bases from J, with 13 bases between. CDR3 sequence reads: CASSYRVGTEAFF. CDR3 nucleotides: TGTGCCAGCAGTTACAGGGTAGGGACTGAAGCTTTCTTT.

This clone appeared a few times. The V gene is TRBV15, the J gene TRBJ1-4; 8 bases fit TRBD1. This CDR3 is 17 amino acids long. The ends lost 0 bases at V and 6 bases at J; junction bases unmatched: 9. The germline V gene has CDR1 LNHNV and CDR2 YYDKDF (reference sequence). The CDR3 nucleotides read TGTGCCACCAGCAGAGATTTTGGACCGGGACAGGATGAAAAACTGTTTTTT. Its protein is CATSRDFGPGQDEKLFF. Complete variable domain (other parts from reference TRBV15 and TRBJ1-4): DAMVIQNPRYQVTQFGKPVTLSCSQTLNHNVMYWYQQKSSQAPKLLFHYYDKDFNNEADTPDNFQSRRPNTSFCFLDIRSPGLGDTAMYLCATSRDFGPGQDEKLFFGSGTQLSVL.

The chain joins TRBV4-2 to TRBJ1-1, with D perhaps TRBD1 (6 bases). Germline lookup yields CDR1 LGHNA and CDR2 YNFKEQ. CDR3 length: 14 amino acids. V shed 1 base and J shed 3 bases, with 9 bases lying between them. CDR3 bases: TGTGCCAGCAGCCAAGTTGGACAGTACACTGAAGCTTTCTTT. Protein product: CASSQVGQYTEAFF.

This sequence joins TRBV5-1 and TRBJ1-2; no reliable D call. The CDR3 runs 15 residues. V was cut by 2 bases and J by 5 bases, with 16 bases left in between. Germline CDR1 and CDR2: SGHRS and YFSETQ. The CDR3 loop is CASSLGGTSRYGYTF. As DNA, the CDR3 is TGCGCCAGCAGCTTAGGAGGCACGTCGAGGTATGGCTACACCTTC.

The V and J genes are TRBV30 and TRBJ2-1, with 8 bases matching TRBD2. The V gene end was trimmed by 2 bases and the J gene end by 5 bases; junction bases not matched to a gene: 11. From germline, CDR1 is GTSNPN and CDR2 SVGIG (reference sequence). The CDR3 covers 16 residues. CDR3 sequence reads: CAWSPPNYGGDNEQFF. DNA for the CDR3: TGTGCCTGGAGTCCCCCGAACTACGGGGGGGACAATGAGCAGTTCTTC.

This clone occurred once. Other DNA variants within this sample encode the same CDR3. J is TRBJ2-5 and V is TRBV7-9; the D is unclear. Per germline, CDR1 SEHNR and CDR2 FQNEAQ (reference sequence). V lost 5 bases and J lost 1, with 2 bases in between. This CDR3 region has 11 residues. As DNA, the CDR3 is TGTGCCAGCAGCCTCCAAGAGACCCAGTACTTC. Its protein is CASSLQETQYF.

The count of this clone is one. The chain joins TRBV7-6 to TRBJ2-1; D perhaps matches TRBD1 (5 bases). This CDR3 has 15 amino acids. V lost 4 bases, J lost 2 bases, and 12 bases lay in between. Per the germline V gene, CDR1 is SGHVS and CDR2 is FNYEAQ. The CDR3 DNA reads as TGTGCCAGCAGCTCGAGGTACAGGACCTACAATGAGCAGTTCTTC. Its translation is CASSSRYRTYNEQFF.

This clone was detected once. The chain combines TRBV2 with TRBJ1-2; 8 nucleotides line up with TRBD1. V lost 6 bases, J lost 4 bases, and 7 bases stayed unmatched. The germline V gene has CDR1 SNHLY and CDR2 FYNNEI. This CDR3 has 14 residues. The CDR3 reads CASSRDRTLYGYTF. CDR3 nucleotide sequence: TGTGCCAGCAGCCGGGACAGGACCCTCTATGGCTACACCTTC.

The chain uses TRBV19 and TRBJ2-7; D may be TRBD1 (6 bases). V lost 8 bases to trimming and J lost 0 bases, with 14 bases between them. Germline-derived CDR1 and CDR2 are LNHDA and SQIVND (reference sequence). There are 14 residues in the CDR3. CDR3 nucleotide sequence: TGTGCCAGTTCCCAGACAGGAAGCTCCTACGAGCAGTACTTC. It is translated as CASSQTGSSYEQYF.

There are a few counts of this clone. The rearrangement links TRBV4-2 to TRBJ2-7; 9 positions match TRBD2. V lost 4 bases and J lost 5; bases outside the gene matches: 12. The CDR3 contains 16 residues. The germline CDR1 and CDR2 sequences are LGHNA and YNFKEQ. The CDR3: CASSPSQLAGLHEQYF. The CDR3 DNA follows: TGTGCCAGCAGCCCAAGTCAGCTAGCGGGACTTCACGAGCAGTACTTC.

The chain employs TRBV6-1 and TRBJ1-2, with D hard to call. The CDR3 runs to 14 residues. Germline CDR1 MNHNS, CDR2 SASEGT. V gave up 7 bases and J gave up 8 bases, with 20 bases separating them. CDR3 residues: CASISGWGDYGYTF. The CDR3 DNA is TGTGCCAGCATTAGTGGTTGGGGAGATTACGGCTACACCTTC.

The CDR3 loop reads CASSNLAWETQYF. CDR3 DNA: TGTGCCAGCAGCAATCTAGCGTGGGAGACCCAGTACTTC. V gene TRBV11-2 combines with J gene TRBJ2-5; possibly TRBD2 for D (6 bases). Germline V lookup: CDR1 SGHAT, CDR2 FQNNGV. Trimming left V 5 bases short and J 5 bases short, with 12 bases between. This CDR3 spans 13 amino acids.

The chain uses TRBV6-5 and TRBJ1-1, with D unresolved. Germline loops: CDR1 MNHEY, CDR2 SVGAGI. This CDR3 spans 13 amino acids. Deletions cut 2 bases from V and 0 bases from J, with 4 bases between. The CDR3 DNA follows: TGTGCCAGCAGTTACGAGTTGAACACTGAAGCTTTCTTT. It codes for CASSYELNTEAFF.

This clone came up a few times. The chain couples TRBV5-8 to TRBJ1-2, with D hard to call. Trimming shortened V by 4 bases and J by 4 bases, and 17 bases separated the two germline ends. Germline CDR1 SGHTS, CDR2 YDEGEE. The CDR3 spans 15 residues. The CDR3 nucleotides are TGTGCCAGCAGCATGGAGGTCGGAGAACCCTATGGCTACACCTTC. Translation gives CASSMEVGEPYGYTF.

The chain carries TRBV18 and TRBJ2-7; 7 bases line up with TRBD2. V shed 6 bases and J 8 bases; nucleotides not matched to a gene: 22. Germline lookup yields CDR1 KGHSH and CDR2 LQKENI. The CDR3 totals 17 residues. The CDR3 bases are TGTGCCAGCTCGACCAAGGGAACGACTAGCCAACTAGTGAAGCAGTACTTC. Residues: CASSTKGTTSQLVKQYF.

This clone has just one count. The chain is built from TRBV19 and TRBJ1-2; weak D call: TRBD1 (5 bases). Germline loops: CDR1 LNHDA, CDR2 SQIVND (reference sequence). The CDR3 loop spans 11 amino acids. V was pared by 6 bases and J by 8 bases, with 10 bases between. Here the CDR3 DNA reads TGTGCCAGTAGCGCCAGGGAAGGCTACACCTTC. Translation: CASSAREGYTF.

The chain has TRBV11-2 and TRBJ2-7; 7 nucleotides align to TRBD2. The CDR3 consists of 14 residues. Germline V lookup: CDR1 SGHAT, CDR2 FQNNGV. The trim removed 1 base at V and 3 bases at J, leaving 3 bases unmatched. CDR3 residues: CASSLGGGSYEQYF. The CDR3 DNA sequence: TGTGCCAGCAGCTTAGGCGGCGGGAGCTACGAGCAGTACTTC.

This chain joins TRBV21-1 and TRBJ1-5; the D call of TRBD1 is as the table states it, not checked on the DNA. TRBV21-1 is classified as a pseudogene. The CDR3 spans 16 residues. CDR3 bases: TGTGCCAGCCGGGACAGGGGCCCTTATAGCAATCAGCCCCAGCATTTT. It codes for CASRDRGPYSNQPQHF.

The chain is built from TRBV7-3 and TRBJ1-2, with 7 bases fitting TRBD1. J lost 2 bases, V lost 1 base, and 13 bases had no gene match. CDR3 length: 18 amino acids. Germline V gene data show CDR1 as SGHTA and CDR2 as FQGTGA. CDR3 bases: TGTGCCAGCAGCTTAATTTTGCCGGAGGACAGGAACAACTATGGCTACACCTTC. Its translation is CASSLILPEDRNNYGYTF.

The chain carries TRBV6-6 and TRBJ2-1; tentatively, D is TRBD1 (5 bases). CDR1 MNHNY and CDR2 SVGAGI come from the germline V gene (reference sequence). CDR3 length equals 15 residues. The V end lost 4 bases, the J end lost 9 bases, and 19 bases lay between the germline ends. The CDR3 DNA follows: TGTGCCAGCAGTTCCCCGGCAGGGTCAGGCAGTGAGCAGTTCTTC. Its translation: CASSSPAGSGSEQFF.

This chain joins TRBV19 and TRBJ1-1; 9 nucleotides line up with TRBD1. This CDR3 has 15 amino acids. The germline V gene encodes CDR1 LNHDA and CDR2 SQIVND (reference sequence). The V gene end was trimmed by 5 bases and the J gene end by 7 bases; junction bases not matched to a gene: 11. CDR3 sequence (DNA): TGTGCCAGTAGTGCCTTGGGACAGGGTTCCAATGAAGCTTTCTTT. It translates to CASSALGQGSNEAFF.

The chain couples TRBV6-5 to TRBJ2-1, with no clear D. The CDR3 sequence is 11 residues long. Trimming removed 4 bases from V and 10 bases from J, with 8 bases in between. The germline V gene has CDR1 MNHEY and CDR2 SVGAGI. Here the CDR3 reads CASSSTAEQFF. The CDR3 DNA reads TGTGCCAGCAGTTCCACAGCAGAGCAGTTCTTC.

As concerns this clone: Other nucleotide sequences in the sample specify the same CDR3. The genes are TRBV25-1 and TRBJ2-1; 9 bases are shared with TRBD2. CDR1 is MGHDK and CDR2 is SYGVNS in the germline V gene. The trim removed 3 bases at V and 7 bases at J, leaving 4 bases unmatched. The CDR3 is 14 residues long. CDR3 coding DNA: TGTGCCAGCAGTGATCCGGGACTAGCAAATGAGCAGTTCTTC. Translated: CASSDPGLANEQFF.

This clone turned up a few times. The chain is built from TRBV11-2 and TRBJ2-1; 11 bases fit TRBD2. The CDR3 covers 16 residues. Trimming took 5 bases from V and 7 from J; bases not matched to a gene: 10. Per the germline V gene, CDR1 is SGHAT and CDR2 is FQNNGV. The CDR3 region is CASSQGGLAGYNEQFF. In DNA form, the CDR3 reads TGTGCCAGCAGCCAGGGCGGACTAGCGGGCTATAATGAGCAGTTCTTC.

This clone appeared once. The chain combines TRBV27 with TRBJ2-7, with 12 bases identical to TRBD2. CDR3 length: 15 amino acids. Per the germline V gene, CDR1 is MNHEY and CDR2 is SMNVEV (reference sequence). The trim removed 2 bases at V and 2 bases at J, leaving 1 base unmatched. The chain's CDR3 is CASSLGLAGPYEQYF. In nucleotides, the CDR3 is TGTGCCAGCAGTTTAGGACTAGCGGGACCCTACGAGCAGTACTTC.

There are a few counts of this clone. V gene TRBV2 combines with J gene TRBJ2-2, with D tentatively TRBD1 (5 bases). The CDR3 loop spans 15 amino acids. Trimming pared 1 base from V and 4 bases from J, leaving 10 bases between. Per the germline V gene, CDR1 is SNHLY and CDR2 is FYNNEI. In DNA form, the CDR3 reads TGTGCCAGCAGTGAAGGGCAGGGCGGCACCGGGGAGCTGTTTTTT. Protein sequence: CASSEGQGGTGELFF.

This clone occurred once. The V call is TRBV19, the J call TRBJ1-4, with 7 positions matching TRBD1. Germline values: CDR1 LNHDA, CDR2 SQIVND (reference sequence). Germline trimming cut 7 bases from V and 0 bases from J; bases unmatched to any gene: 2. This CDR3 contains 14 residues. CDR3 residues: CASKGQATNEKLFF. The CDR3 DNA is TGTGCCAGTAAAGGACAGGCAACTAATGAAAAACTGTTTTTT.

The chain combines TRBV19 with TRBJ2-1, with 8 bases fitting TRBD1. Per germline, CDR1 LNHDA and CDR2 SQIVND (reference sequence). The CDR3 has 16 residues. Trimming at V came to 1 base and at J to 6 bases, leaving 8 bases not matched to a gene. CDR3 amino acids: CASSIVWFTGGNEQFF. The CDR3 DNA follows: TGTGCCAGTAGTATAGTTTGGTTTACAGGGGGCAATGAGCAGTTCTTC.